The 6 T cell receptor beta chains reported below all come from one sample, sequenced in a study of T cell responses to AZD1222 COVID-19 vaccine. Sequenced by immunoSEQ multiplex PCR; TCRdb stores in-frame clones only, minus some. The sample includes approximately 150,000 clones, roughly nine tenths of them seen just once. The source material was peripheral blood, sampled on day 0 of AZD1222 vaccination. Receptors originate from an adult in good health.

The V and J genes are TRBV4-3 and TRBJ1-1, with 7 nucleotides matching TRBD1. V was clipped by 4 bases and J by 1 base; unmatched bases: 6. CDR1 and CDR2 from the germline V gene are LGHNA and YSLEER. This CDR3 contains 15 residues. The CDR3 spells CASSLSGGGNTEAFF. The CDR3 DNA is TGCGCCAGCAGCCTGTCAGGGGGGGGGAACACTGAAGCTTTCTTT.

The chain carries TRBV19 and TRBJ1-2; no firm D call. Looked up from germline, CDR1 is LNHDA and CDR2 is SQIVND (reference sequence). The CDR3 length is 12 residues. V lost 0 bases to trimming and J lost 2 bases, with 1 base between them. This chain's CDR3 is CASSIENYGYTF. The CDR3 nucleotides are TGTGCCAGTAGTATAGAAAACTATGGCTACACCTTC.

The gene calls are TRBV30 and TRBJ2-1, with TRBD2 identical over 10 bases. The germline V gene has CDR1 GTSNPN and CDR2 SVGIG (reference sequence). V trimming: 5 bases; J trimming: 7 bases; junction bases outside the gene matches: 14. The CDR3 is made up of 16 amino acids. The CDR3 is CAWATLAGARGNEQFF. In DNA, the CDR3 is TGTGCCTGGGCTACCCTAGCGGGAGCTAGGGGGAATGAGCAGTTCTTC.

CDR3 amino acids: CASSREPNYGYTF. The CDR3 region has the DNA TGTGCCAGCAGCCGTGAGCCCAACTATGGCTACACCTTC. J is TRBJ1-2 and V is TRBV5-5; unclear D gene. CDR3 size: 13 residues. The germline gives CDR1 SGHKS, CDR2 YYEKEE (reference sequence). Deletions cut 4 bases from V and 2 bases from J, with 9 bases between.

The V call is TRBV5-1, the J call TRBJ2-1; 9 bases agree with TRBD2. The CDR3 extends over 17 amino acids. V was pared by 4 bases and J by 6 bases, with 14 bases of the junction left unmatched. Per the germline V gene, CDR1 is SGHRS and CDR2 is YFSETQ. The CDR3 is CASSSGVGGRASNEQFF. As DNA, the CDR3 is TGCGCCAGCAGCAGTGGGGTCGGCGGGAGGGCCTCCAATGAGCAGTTCTTC.

The chain uses TRBV24-1 and TRBJ2-1, with D perhaps TRBD1 or TRBD2 (5 bases each). Germline V lookup: CDR1 KGHDR, CDR2 SFDVKD. V lost 4 bases and J lost 0, with 12 bases in between. The CDR3 sequence is 16 residues long. The CDR3 reads CATSDSGRSSYNEQFF. The CDR3 nucleotides are TGTGCCACCAGTGACTCGGGACGCAGCTCCTACAATGAGCAGTTCTTC.